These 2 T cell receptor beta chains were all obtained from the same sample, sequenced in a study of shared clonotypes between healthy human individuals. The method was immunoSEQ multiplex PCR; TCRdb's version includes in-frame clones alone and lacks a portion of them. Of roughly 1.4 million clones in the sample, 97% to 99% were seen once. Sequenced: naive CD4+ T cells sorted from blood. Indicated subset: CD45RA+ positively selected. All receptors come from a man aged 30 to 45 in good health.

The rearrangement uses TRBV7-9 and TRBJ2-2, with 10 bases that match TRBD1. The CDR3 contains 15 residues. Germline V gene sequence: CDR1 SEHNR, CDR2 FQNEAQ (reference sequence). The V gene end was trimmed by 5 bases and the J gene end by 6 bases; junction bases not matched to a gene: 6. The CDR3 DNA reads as TGTGCCAGCAGCCCCTGGACAGGGGGGGCCGGGGAGCTGTTTTTT. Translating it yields CASSPWTGGAGELFF.

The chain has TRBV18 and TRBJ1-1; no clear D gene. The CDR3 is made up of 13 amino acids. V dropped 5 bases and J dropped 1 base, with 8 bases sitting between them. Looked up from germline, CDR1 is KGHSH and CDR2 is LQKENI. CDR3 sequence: CASSTNGNTEAFF. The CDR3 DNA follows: TGTGCCAGCTCAACCAACGGGAACACTGAAGCTTTCTTT.